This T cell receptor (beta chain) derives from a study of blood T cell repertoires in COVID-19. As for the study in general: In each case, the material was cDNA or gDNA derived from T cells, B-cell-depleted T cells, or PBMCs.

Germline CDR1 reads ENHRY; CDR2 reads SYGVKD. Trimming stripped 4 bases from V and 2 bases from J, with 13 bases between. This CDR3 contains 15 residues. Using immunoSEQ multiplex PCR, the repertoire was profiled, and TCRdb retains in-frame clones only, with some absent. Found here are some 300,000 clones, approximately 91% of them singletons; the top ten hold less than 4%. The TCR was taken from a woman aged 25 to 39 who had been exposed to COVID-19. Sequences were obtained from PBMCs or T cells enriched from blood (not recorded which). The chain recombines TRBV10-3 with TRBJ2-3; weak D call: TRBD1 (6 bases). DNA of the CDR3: TGTGCCATCAGTGGCGTTGGGACAACCACAGATACGCAGTATTTT. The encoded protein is CAISGVGTTTDTQYF.